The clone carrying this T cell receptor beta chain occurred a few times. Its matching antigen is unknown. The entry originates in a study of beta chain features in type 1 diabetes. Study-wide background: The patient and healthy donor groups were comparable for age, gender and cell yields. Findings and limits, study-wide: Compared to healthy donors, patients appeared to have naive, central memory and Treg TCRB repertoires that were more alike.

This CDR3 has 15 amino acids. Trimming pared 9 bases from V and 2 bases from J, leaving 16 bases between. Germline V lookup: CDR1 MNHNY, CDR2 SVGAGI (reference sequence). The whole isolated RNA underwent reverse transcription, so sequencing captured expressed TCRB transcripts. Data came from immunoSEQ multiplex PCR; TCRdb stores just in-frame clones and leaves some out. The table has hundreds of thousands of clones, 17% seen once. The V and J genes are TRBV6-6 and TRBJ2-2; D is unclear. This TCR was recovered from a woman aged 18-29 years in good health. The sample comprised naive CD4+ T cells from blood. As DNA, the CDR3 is TGTGCCAGTCGGCTGTGGGGATTAAACACCGGGGAGCTGTTTTTT. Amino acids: CASRLWGLNTGELFF.